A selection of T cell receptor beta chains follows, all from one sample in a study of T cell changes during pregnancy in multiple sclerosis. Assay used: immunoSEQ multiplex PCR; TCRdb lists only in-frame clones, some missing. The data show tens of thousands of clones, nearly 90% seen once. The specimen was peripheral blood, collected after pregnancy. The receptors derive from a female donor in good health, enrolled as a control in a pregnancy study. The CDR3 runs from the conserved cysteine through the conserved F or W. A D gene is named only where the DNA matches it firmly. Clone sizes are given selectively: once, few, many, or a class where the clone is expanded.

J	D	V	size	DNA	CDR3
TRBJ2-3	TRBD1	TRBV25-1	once	TGTGCCAGCAGTTCGCAAGGGGGACAGGGGTATTTT	CASSSQGGQGYF
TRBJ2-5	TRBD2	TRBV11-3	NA	TGTGCCAGCAGCTTAGGAAAAACCGGGGGGGGACAAGAGACCCAGTACTTC	CASSLGKTGGGQETQYF
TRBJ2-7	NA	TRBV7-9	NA	TGTGCCAGCAGCAATCCATTGCCCAGCGGTTACGAGCAGTACTTC	CASSNPLPSGYEQYF
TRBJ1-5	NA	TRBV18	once	TGTGCCAGCTCACCCGGCAGGGCAAATCAGCCCCAGCATTTT	CASSPGRANQPQHF
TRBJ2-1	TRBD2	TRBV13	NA	TGTGCCAGCAGCCCTTTAGCGGGAGATGAGCAGTTCTTC	CASSPLAGDEQFF
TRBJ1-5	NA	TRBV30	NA	TGTGCCTGGAGTCTACCCCAGGGCACGGGTCAGCCCCAGCATTTT	CAWSLPQGTGQPQHF
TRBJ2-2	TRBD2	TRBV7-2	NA	TGTGCCAGCAGCCTAGACGGGACTAGCCTCGCCGGGGAGCTGTTTTTT	CASSLDGTSLAGELFF
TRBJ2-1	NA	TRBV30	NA	TGTGCCTGGAGTGTACTACCAAGCTCCTACAATGAGCAGTTCTTC	CAWSVLPSSYNEQFF
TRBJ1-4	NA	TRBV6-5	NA	TGTGCCAGCAGTCCCCGAGGAGGTGATGAAAAACTGTTTTTT	CASSPRGGDEKLFF
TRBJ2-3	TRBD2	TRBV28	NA	TGTGCCAGCAGACCCGGGGGGATCAATACGCAGTATTTT	CASRPGGINTQYF
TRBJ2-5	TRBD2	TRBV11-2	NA	TGTGCCAGCAGCTTAGCGGGGGGAGATGAGACCCAGTACTTC	CASSLAGGDETQYF
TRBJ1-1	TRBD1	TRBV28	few	TGTGCCAGCAGTGCCGGGACAGGACTATACACTGAAGCTTTCTTT	CASSAGTGLYTEAFF
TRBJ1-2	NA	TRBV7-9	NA	TGTGCCAGCAGCTTAAAAGTACTGAACTATGGCTACACCTTC	CASSLKVLNYGYTF
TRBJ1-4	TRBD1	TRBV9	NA	TGTGCCAGCAGCGTTGGGACAGGGAATGAAAAACTGTTTTTT	CASSVGTGNEKLFF
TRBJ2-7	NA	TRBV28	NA	TGTGCCAGCAGTTGGGGCAGGGGGGACGAGCAGTACTTC	CASSWGRGDEQYF
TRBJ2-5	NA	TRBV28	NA	TGTGCCAGCAGTTCTTATCCCCCGGGGGAGACCCAGTACTTC	CASSSYPPGETQYF
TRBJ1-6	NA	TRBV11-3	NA	TGTGCCAGCAGCTCGGGGTGGAATTCACCCCTCCACTTT	CASSSGWNSPLHF
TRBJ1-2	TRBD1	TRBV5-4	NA	TGTGCCAGCGGGGACAGGGGGCGGGTTGGCTACACCTTC	CASGDRGRVGYTF
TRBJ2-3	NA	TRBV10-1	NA	TGCGCCAGCAGTCTGACAGGCACAGATACGCAGTATTTT	CASSLTGTDTQYF
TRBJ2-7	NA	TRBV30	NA	TGTGCCTGGAGTGACAGCGGGTACGAGCAGTACTTC	CAWSDSGYEQYF
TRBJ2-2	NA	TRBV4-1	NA	TGCGCCAGCAGCGACAGAGGGGGTTATCCCACCGGGGAGCTGTTTTTT	CASSDRGGYPTGELFF
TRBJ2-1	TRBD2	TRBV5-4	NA	TGTGCCAGCAGCTCTCTAGCGGGGGGGTTGGATGAGCAGTTCTTC	CASSSLAGGLDEQFF
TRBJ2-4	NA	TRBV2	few	TGTGCCAGCAAAGGTTTACAAGGAGGAAACATTCAGTACTTC	CASKGLQGGNIQYF
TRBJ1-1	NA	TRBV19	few	TGTGCCAGTAGTTTCCCGTCAGCTGGGGAGACTGAAGCTTTCTTT	CASSFPSAGETEAFF
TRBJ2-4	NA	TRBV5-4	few	TGTGCCAGCAGCCCGGAGATAAGCATAGCCAAAAACATTCAGTACTTC	CASSPEISIAKNIQYF
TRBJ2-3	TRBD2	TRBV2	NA	TGTGCCAGCAGTGACTTCGTCCTAGCGGGGGCCACAGATACGCAGTATTTT	CASSDFVLAGATDTQYF
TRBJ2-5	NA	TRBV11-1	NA	TGTGCCAGCAGCCCCTACAGCCAAGAGACCCAGTACTTC	CASSPYSQETQYF
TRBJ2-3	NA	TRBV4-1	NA	TGCGCCAGCAGCTACGGGGGCGCTAGCGGATTCACAGATACGCAGTATTTT	CASSYGGASGFTDTQYF
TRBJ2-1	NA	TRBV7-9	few	TGTGCCAGCGGAGGAGGGCATGAGCAGTTCTTC	CASGGGHEQFF
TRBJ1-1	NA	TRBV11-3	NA	TGTGCCAGCAGTTTTAGTGCGGGGTCGGGGGCTGAAGCTTTCTTT	CASSFSAGSGAEAFF
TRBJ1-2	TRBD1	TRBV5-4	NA	TGTGCCAGCAGCTTGGACCCGGGACAGGAAACCTATGGCTACACCTTC	CASSLDPGQETYGYTF
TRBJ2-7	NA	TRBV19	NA	TGTGCCAGTAGTATAGGGGGCGAGCCGGCCTACGAGCAGTACTTC	CASSIGGEPAYEQYF
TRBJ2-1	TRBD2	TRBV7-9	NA	TGTGCCAGCGGGACTAGCGGAACCAATGAGCAGTTCTTC	CASGTSGTNEQFF
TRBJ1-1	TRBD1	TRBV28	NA	TGTGCCAGCAGACGGGGCCGAAGGACAGGAGTGAACACTGAAGCTTTCTTT	CASRRGRRTGVNTEAFF
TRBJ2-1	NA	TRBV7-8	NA	TGTGCCAGCAGCTTTCGGTCGAATGAGCAGTTCTTC	CASSFRSNEQFF
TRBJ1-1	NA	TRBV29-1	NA	TGCAGCGTGGAGGGGAACACTGAAGCTTTCTTT	CSVEGNTEAFF
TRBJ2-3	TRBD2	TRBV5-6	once	TGTGCCAGCAGCGGGGGACTAGCGGGGGGGCCTCGCACAGATACGCAGTATTTT	CASSGGLAGGPRTDTQYF
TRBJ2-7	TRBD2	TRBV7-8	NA	TGTGCCAGCAGCCCTCGACTAGCGGGAGGGAAGGAGCAGTACTTC	CASSPRLAGGKEQYF
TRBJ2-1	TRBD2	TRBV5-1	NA	TGCGCCACCGCGACTAGCGGGGGGGCAGGTGAGCAGTTCTTC	CATATSGGAGEQFF
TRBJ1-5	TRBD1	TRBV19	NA	TGTGCCAGCCAAGACAGGGGGAGGGAGCCCCAGCATTTT	CASQDRGREPQHF
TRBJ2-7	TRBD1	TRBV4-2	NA	TGTGCCAGCAGCCTCCGACAGGGGAGCTCCTACGAGCAGTACTTC	CASSLRQGSSYEQYF
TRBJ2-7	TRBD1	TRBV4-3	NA	TGCGCCAGCAGCCGAAACCTTATCGGGACAGGGAGAGTCTACGAGCAGTACTTC	CASSRNLIGTGRVYEQYF
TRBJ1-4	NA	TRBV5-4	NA	TGTGCCAGCAGCCCGGGGGTACCTAATGAAAAACTGTTTTTT	CASSPGVPNEKLFF
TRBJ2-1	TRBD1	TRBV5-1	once	TGCGCCAGCAAGGACAGGGGTTTCAATGAGCAGTTCTTC	CASKDRGFNEQFF
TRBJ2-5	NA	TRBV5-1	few	TGCGCCAGCAGCTTGGAACTTCCCGTTCAAGAGACCCAGTACTTC	CASSLELPVQETQYF
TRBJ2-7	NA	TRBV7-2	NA	TGTGCCAGCAGCCCCTTGTCGGGAGACGACGAGCAGTACTTC	CASSPLSGDDEQYF
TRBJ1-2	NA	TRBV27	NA	TGTGCCAGCAGCCCTCCGGGGGGCTATGGCTACACCTTC	CASSPPGGYGYTF
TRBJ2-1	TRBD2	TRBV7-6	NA	TGTGCCAGCAGCTTAGGTGACGGGGGGGAAAATGAGCAGTTCTTC	CASSLGDGGENEQFF
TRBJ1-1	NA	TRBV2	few	TGTGCCAGCAGGGGCAGGGGAGATACTGAAGCTTTCTTT	CASRGRGDTEAFF
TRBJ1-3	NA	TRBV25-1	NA	TGTGCCAGCGTTGGGGTAGGGAGCTCTGGAAACACCATATATTTT	CASVGVGSSGNTIYF
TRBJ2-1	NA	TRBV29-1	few	TGCAGCGTGGGAGGACGGATACCCTACAATGAGCAGTTCTTC	CSVGGRIPYNEQFF
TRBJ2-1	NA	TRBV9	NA	TGTGCCAGCAGCGTAATCAAACCGGGACTTCAGTATAATGAGCAGTTCTTC	CASSVIKPGLQYNEQFF
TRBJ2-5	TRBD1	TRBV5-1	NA	TGCGCCAGCGGTACAGGGGGCCGCCTAGAGACCCAGTACTTC	CASGTGGRLETQYF
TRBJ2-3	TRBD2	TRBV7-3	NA	TGTGCCAGCAGTGTAGCGGGAGCAGGAGATACGCAGTATTTT	CASSVAGAGDTQYF
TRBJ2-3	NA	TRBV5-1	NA	TGCGCCAGCAGCTTGAGTAGTGGGATTCCCCGGGGAGATACGCAGTATTTT	CASSLSSGIPRGDTQYF
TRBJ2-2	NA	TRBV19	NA	TGTGCCAGTAGTTCCCAGGGGAACACCGGGGAGCTGTTTTTT	CASSSQGNTGELFF